This passage covers 32 T cell receptor beta chains from one sample sequenced in a study of human T cells and chemical hapten exposure. TCRdb used MiXCR to reprocess the RACE reads, holding one entry per CDR3 protein. The profile shows about 50,000 distinct CDR3 sequences, 8.5% to 10% of them singletons. Time point: pre-sensitization, week 0. Treatment noted: therapeutic diphenylcyclopropenone sensitization with weekly scalp DPC. Whole blood, unfractionated, served as the material for total RNA extraction. Source: whole blood, taken in connection with sensitization to the hapten diphenylcyclopropenone (DPC). These receptors were taken from a woman aged 25 to 39 with alopecia areata. Some clones in this sample may be carry-over from other donors' samples.

This clonotype was detected only a few times. This chain links TRBV9 with TRBJ1-4; 8 bases match TRBD1. The germline V gene has CDR1 SGDLS and CDR2 YYNGEE. This CDR3 region has 15 residues. The ends lost 2 bases at V and 7 bases at J; junction bases unmatched: 7. The CDR3 is CASSVQGAGIEKLFF. CDR3 DNA sequence: TGTGCCAGCAGCGTCCAGGGGGCAGGGATTGAAAAACTGTTTTTT.

This clonotype was detected only a few times. The V and J genes are TRBV11-2 and TRBJ2-7; the match to TRBD1 covers 8 bases. V was clipped by 5 bases and J by 9 bases; unmatched bases: 21. Germline CDR1 SGHAT, CDR2 FQNNGV. This CDR3 has 17 residues. The CDR3 region has the DNA TGTGCCAGCAGCCCAAACGCCGCTGGGACAGGTTGTTTCGGGCAGTACTTC. Its translation: CASSPNAAGTGCFGQYF.

CDR3 sequence: CASSLPGSNQPQHF. CDR3 bases: TGTGCCAGCAGTTTGCCAGGTAGCAATCAGCCCCAGCATTTT. V and J are TRBV12-3 or TRBV12-4 and TRBJ1-5; D unresolved. V was cut by 3 bases and J by 0 bases, with 6 bases left in between. The length of the CDR3 is 14 residues.

The gene calls are TRBV7-9 and TRBJ1-6; TRBD1 aligns across 9 bases. Trimming took 5 bases from V and 0 from J; bases not matched to a gene: 2. The length of the CDR3 is 16 residues. Germline loops: CDR1 SEHNR, CDR2 FQNEAQ (reference sequence). The CDR3 bases are TGTGCCAGCAGCCGGGGACAGGGCTCCTATAATTCACCCCTCCACTTT. Translating gives CASSRGQGSYNSPLHF.

This clonotype was found many times. The chain has TRBV3-1 and TRBJ2-1; D gene ambiguous. The V end was cut by 6 bases, the J end by 0 bases, with 15 bases between. Looked up from germline, CDR1 is LGHDT and CDR2 is YNNKEL (reference sequence). The CDR3 runs 16 residues. CDR3 in DNA: TGTGCCAGCAGATCTAGGCTGGTGAGCTCCTACAATGAGCAGTTCTTC. It specifies CASRSRLVSSYNEQFF.

This clonotype was seen repeatedly, ten times or more. This chain links TRBV20-1 with TRBJ2-1, with D uncertain. The CDR3 runs 13 residues. V was shortened by 7 bases and J by 3 bases, with 13 bases between the two germline ends. CDR1 DFQATT and CDR2 SNEGSKA come from the germline V gene (reference sequence). CDR3 coding DNA: TGCAGTGGAGGTGCCTTCGACTACAATGAGCAGTTCTTC. The encoded protein is CSGGAFDYNEQFF.

This clonotype has at least ten counts. The V and J genes are TRBV13 and TRBJ1-1, with D tentatively TRBD1 (6 bases). The V gene lost 0 bases and the J gene lost 5 bases, with 10 bases spanning the gap. The CDR3 covers 14 residues. Germline values: CDR1 PRHDT, CDR2 FYEKMQ (reference sequence). DNA for the CDR3: TGTGCCAGCAGCTTAGGGCGGGGGGCAACTGAAGCTTTCTTT. Translated, it gives CASSLGRGATEAFF.

This chain connects TRBV6-1 to TRBJ2-5; 7 positions agree with TRBD1. V trimming: 6 bases; J trimming: 3 bases; junction bases outside the gene matches: 7. CDR3 size: 14 residues. Germline-derived CDR1 and CDR2 are MNHNS and SASEGT. CDR3 amino acids: CASSQSTGKETQYF. Written as DNA, the CDR3 is TGTGCCAGCAGCCAATCGACAGGGAAAGAGACCCAGTACTTC.

The chain uses TRBV5-1 and TRBJ2-7, with 8 bases that match TRBD1. The CDR3 extends over 15 amino acids. After removal of 7 bases from V and 6 bases from J, the junction contained 15 bases not matched to a gene. Germline V CDR1 and CDR2: SGHRS, YFSETQ. The CDR3: CASSPGGTGGAEQYF. CDR3 nucleotide sequence: TGCGCCAGCTCCCCGGGCGGGACAGGAGGTGCCGAGCAGTACTTC.

In its sample, this clonotype was seen a few times. The chain combines TRBV20-1 with TRBJ2-3, with 8 bases identical to TRBD2. With 3 bases clipped from V and 4 bases from J, the junction kept 3 bases outside the gene matches. Germline assignment: CDR1 DFQATT and CDR2 SNEGSKA (reference sequence). This CDR3 region has 13 residues. As DNA, the CDR3 is TGCAGTGCTAGCGGGGGGGGCCCAGATACGCAGTATTTT. Protein: CSASGGGPDTQYF.

The V gene is TRBV2, the J gene TRBJ2-3; D is undetermined. Trimming shortened V by 8 bases and J by 3 bases, and 12 bases separated the two germline ends. The CDR3 covers 13 residues. Germline V lookup: CDR1 SNHLY, CDR2 FYNNEI. The CDR3 sequence is CASSFLETDTQYF. The CDR3 DNA follows: TGTGCCAGCTCCTTTTTGGAAACAGATACGCAGTATTTT.

Note on this clonotype: A read error may explain this, as a much larger clone is one base away. The genes are TRBV20-1 and TRBJ1-5; D is unclear. Germline CDR1 is DFQATT and CDR2 is SNEGSKA (reference sequence). The CDR3 loop spans 13 amino acids. The CDR3 nucleotides read TGCAGTGCTAGCGGCAATAGCAATCGGCCCCAGCATTTT. Translation gives CSASGNSNRPQHF.

This clonotype appeared a few times. The chain employs TRBV10-1 and TRBJ1-5, with TRBD1 matching over 7 bases. The V gene's germline CDR1 is WNHNN and CDR2 SYGVQD (reference sequence). The V and J ends lost 6 bases and 6 bases, in that order; junction bases with no gene match: 14. CDR3 length: 16 residues. The CDR3 spells CASRSESNRGFQPQHF. The DNA for the CDR3 is TGCGCCAGCAGGAGTGAGAGTAACAGGGGTTTTCAGCCCCAGCATTTT.

CDR3 residues: CASMRDRYNEQFF. The CDR3 DNA is TGTGCCAGCATGAGGGACAGATACAATGAGCAGTTCTTC. The chain links TRBV2 to TRBJ2-1; TRBD1 matches 7 bases. Germline CDR1 reads SNHLY; CDR2 reads FYNNEI. V dropped 7 bases and J dropped 4; count of bases not matched to a gene: 4. The CDR3 sequence is 13 residues long.

This clonotype was picked up many times. The rearrangement joins TRBV4-2 to TRBJ2-3; D might be TRBD2 (5 bases). Trimming stripped 0 bases from V and 4 bases from J, with 11 bases between. The CDR3 loop spans 15 amino acids. Germline values: CDR1 LGHNA, CDR2 YNFKEQ. CDR3 DNA sequence: TGTGCCAGCAGCCAAGATGGAGAGGGCCCAGATACGCAGTATTTT. It encodes CASSQDGEGPDTQYF.

This clonotype was counted between two and nine times. V usage is TRBV29-1 and J usage is TRBJ1-1; D uncertain. Germline V gene sequence: CDR1 SQVTM, CDR2 ANQGSEA. Deletions cut 3 bases from V and 7 bases from J, with 9 bases between. This CDR3 is 11 amino acids long. CDR3 DNA sequence: TGCAGCGTTGACGGAGGCAGTGAAGCTTTCTTT. This codes for CSVDGGSEAFF.

The rearrangement uses TRBV5-1 and TRBJ1-3; D is unclear. The germline V and J ends were trimmed by 0 bases and 0 bases, with 7 bases remaining between them. Germline CDR1 reads SGHRS; CDR2 reads YFSETQ. This CDR3 has 15 residues. CDR3 bases: TGCGCCAGCAGCTTGGGGCAGGCCTCTGGAAACACCATATATTTT. The encoded protein is CASSLGQASGNTIYF. The full variable domain, in which reference TRBV5-1 and TRBJ1-3 provide the parts outside the CDR3, is KAGVTQTPRYLIKTRGQQVTLSCSPISGHRSVSWYQQTPGQGLQFLFEYFSETQRNKGNFPGRFSGRQFSNSRSEMNVSTLELGDSALYLCASSLGQASGNTIYFGEGSWLTVV.

In DNA, the CDR3 is TGTGCCAGCAGCTCCGACAAACGGGACAGGGGGTACTATGGCTACACCTTC. Translated, it gives CASSSDKRDRGYYGYTF. The chain uses TRBV5-4 and TRBJ1-2, with 11 bases fitting TRBD1. CDR3 length equals 17 residues. CDR1 and CDR2 (germline): SGHNT, YYREEE (reference sequence). The V segment lost 3 bases and the J segment 3 bases; nucleotides outside the gene matches: 10.

In this sample, this clonotype turned up many times. The CDR3 here is CASSEVRVGIYGYTF. As DNA, the CDR3 is TGTGCCAGCAGTGAAGTGCGGGTGGGGATCTATGGCTACACCTTC. J is TRBJ1-2 and V is TRBV2, with no clear D. V was clipped by 1 base and J by 4 bases, with 13 bases between them. CDR3 length equals 15 residues. Germline V gene data show CDR1 as SNHLY and CDR2 as FYNNEI. Full variable domain (rest looked up from reference TRBV2 and TRBJ1-2): EPEVTQTPSHQVTQMGQEVILRCVPISNHLYFYWYRQILGQKVEFLVSFYNNEISEKSEIFDDQFSVERPDGSNFTLKIRSTKLEDSAMYFCASSEVRVGIYGYTFGSGTRLTVV.

This chain joins TRBV5-5 and TRBJ2-7; TRBD2 matches at 7 bases. Trimming took 4 bases from V and 2 from J; bases not matched to a gene: 9. The CDR3 covers 15 residues. Germline assignment: CDR1 SGHKS and CDR2 YYEKEE (reference sequence). This CDR3 is CASSPGIGLAYEQYF. CDR3 sequence (DNA): TGTGCCAGCAGCCCGGGAATCGGACTAGCCTACGAGCAGTACTTC.

This clonotype occurred many times. The V and J genes are TRBV12-3 or TRBV12-4 and TRBJ1-1; TRBD1 aligns across 7 bases. CDR3 size: 12 residues. Trimming at V came to 5 bases and at J to 8 bases, leaving 5 bases not matched to a gene. CDR3: CASSPGTAEAFF. Here the CDR3 DNA reads TGTGCCAGCAGTCCCGGGACAGCCGAAGCTTTCTTT.

This clonotype was seen only a few times. This rearrangement joins TRBV7-6 to TRBJ2-7; D possibly matches TRBD1 or TRBD2 (6 bases each). CDR3 length: 14 residues. V was shortened by 3 bases and J by 2 bases, with 11 bases between the two germline ends. Looked up from germline, CDR1 is SGHVS and CDR2 is FNYEAQ. This CDR3 is CASSLGGQTYEQYF. Here the CDR3 DNA reads TGTGCCAGCAGCTTGGGAGGACAGACCTACGAGCAGTACTTC.

This clonotype was seen a handful of times. The chain recombines TRBV20-1 with TRBJ2-5, with TRBD2 matching over 8 bases. Germline CDR1 DFQATT, CDR2 SNEGSKA (reference sequence). The CDR3 is 14 amino acids. The junction had 10 bases not matched to a gene; V was cut back by 6 bases and J by 4 bases. CDR3 residues: CSADPGTRGETQYF. DNA for the CDR3: TGCAGTGCGGATCCCGGGACTAGAGGAGAGACCCAGTACTTC.

In its sample, this clonotype was seen a few times. This sequence joins TRBV20-1 and TRBJ2-7, with 10 bases fitting TRBD2. Germline assignment: CDR1 DFQATT and CDR2 SNEGSKA (reference sequence). The CDR3 is 16 amino acids. After removal of 0 bases from V and 2 bases from J, the junction contained 7 bases not matched to a gene. The CDR3 DNA is TGCAGTGCTAGAGATGAAAGGCTAGCGGGGGCCTACGAGCAGTACTTC. It codes for CSARDERLAGAYEQYF.

The V and J genes are TRBV6-1 and TRBJ1-5; 7 nucleotides agree with TRBD1. Germline CDR1 and CDR2: MNHNS and SASEGT. This CDR3 contains 17 residues. With V trimmed by 4 bases and J by 0 bases, 9 bases remained unmatched. The CDR3, as DNA: TGTGCCAGCAGTGGCCAGGGACAGCAACTTAGCAATCAGCCCCAGCATTTT. Residues: CASSGQGQQLSNQPQHF.

This clonotype was detected ten times or more. The chain recombines TRBV5-1 with TRBJ2-7; D is perhaps TRBD2 (6 bases). CDR3 size: 16 residues. Between the trimmed V and J ends, which lost 4 bases and 2 bases, there was a span of 19 bases. CDR1 and CDR2 (germline): SGHRS, YFSETQ. CDR3 protein: CASSITPGLGTYEQYF. For the CDR3, the DNA is TGCGCCAGCAGCATAACCCCGGGACTTGGTACCTACGAGCAGTACTTC.

This clonotype was counted ten times or more. This chain links TRBV10-3 with TRBJ1-4, with TRBD1 identical over 8 bases. The CDR3 is 15 residues long. V dropped 2 bases and J dropped 3; count of bases not matched to a gene: 2. The V gene's germline CDR1 is ENHRY and CDR2 SYGVKD. The CDR3 nucleotides are TGTGCCATCAGTGAGAGGGACAGGCCTAATGAAAAACTGTTTTTT. This encodes CAISERDRPNEKLFF.

This chain connects TRBV5-1 to TRBJ2-7, with 10 bases that match TRBD2. The CDR3 length is 15 residues. V was pared by 4 bases and J by 7 bases, with 11 bases of the junction left unmatched. The germline V gene encodes CDR1 SGHRS and CDR2 YFSETQ. This CDR3 is CASSPVAGGFGEQYF. In nucleotides, the CDR3 is TGCGCCAGCAGCCCCGTAGCGGGGGGCTTCGGGGAGCAGTACTTC.

This clonotype was detected many times. The chain employs TRBV28 and TRBJ2-1; 13 nucleotides match TRBD2. With V trimmed by 6 bases and J by 10 bases, 9 bases remained unmatched. CDR3 length equals 15 residues. Germline assignment: CDR1 MDHEN and CDR2 SYDVKM. Here the CDR3 reads CASSPTSGGLGEQFF. The CDR3 region has the DNA TGTGCCAGCAGCCCGACTAGCGGGGGGCTGGGAGAGCAGTTCTTC.

This clonotype was recorded at least ten times. J is TRBJ2-1 and V is TRBV20-1; 7 bases align to TRBD2. Germline V gene data show CDR1 as DFQATT and CDR2 as SNEGSKA (reference sequence). CDR3 length equals 17 residues. V lost 2 bases to trimming and J lost 12 bases; unmatched junction nucleotides: 22. CDR3 coding DNA: TGCAGTGCTAGAAGTCCTGACGGACTGGGAGTTGGGGGGGTGCAGTTCTTC. It is translated as CSARSPDGLGVGGVQFF.

The sample holds many counts of this clonotype. The V call is TRBV6-5, the J call TRBJ1-5; D perhaps matches TRBD1 (6 bases). V lost 11 bases and J lost 2, with 13 bases in between. The germline V gene has CDR1 MNHEY and CDR2 SVGAGI. CDR3 length: 13 amino acids. In DNA form, the CDR3 reads TGTGCCCAAGGGGGGGCGGGCAATCAGCCCCAGCATTTT. Its translation: CAQGGAGNQPQHF.

The rearrangement links TRBV27 to TRBJ2-7; 9 bases line up with TRBD1. The CDR3 sequence is 15 residues long. The junction had 12 bases not matched to a gene; V was cut back by 3 bases and J by 9 bases. Germline V lookup: CDR1 MNHEY, CDR2 SMNVEV (reference sequence). In DNA form, the CDR3 reads TGTGCCAGCAGTTTGCCCGGGACAGGGAGTACTAGGCAGTACTTC. Translation gives CASSLPGTGSTRQYF.